Shown below are 17 T cell receptor beta chains from a single sample sequenced in a study of blood T cell repertoires in COVID-19. TCRdb keeps only in-frame clones here, not all; method: immunoSEQ multiplex PCR. This sample has 95,000 to 150,000 clones, with roughly 80% found just once. Sample: peripheral blood. The receptors originated from a human donor in a cohort sampled during active COVID-19.

The chain carries TRBV10-3 and TRBJ2-7; 8 bases are shared with TRBD2. The CDR3 extends over 15 amino acids. Trimming cost V 4 bases and J 0 bases; bases outside gene matches: 5. Germline CDR1 is ENHRY and CDR2 is SYGVKD. This CDR3 reads CAISGQRGSSYEQYF. CDR3 DNA: TGTGCCATCAGTGGGCAGCGGGGGAGCTCCTACGAGCAGTACTTC.

Concerning this clone: An end of the junction differs from the germline gene, which may be a read error. This sequence joins TRBV6-2 or TRBV6-3 and TRBJ2-1; 9 nucleotides line up with TRBD2. Germline lookup yields CDR1 MNHEY and CDR2 SVGEGT. The CDR3 has 12 residues. The DNA for the CDR3 is TGTGCCAGCAGTTACAGCGGCGGGGGGGCCATCTTC. Amino acid sequence: CASSYSGGGAIF.

The sample holds a few counts of this clone. The chain has TRBV9 and TRBJ2-2, with unresolved D. The CDR3 is made up of 14 amino acids. In germline, CDR1 is SGDLS, CDR2 YYNGEE. Trimming pared 6 bases from V and 5 bases from J, leaving 14 bases between. The CDR3 region has the DNA TGTGCCAGCACTCGCCGACTGGCAACCGGGGAGCTGTTTTTT. Amino acid sequence: CASTRRLATGELFF.

The V and J genes are TRBV24-1 and TRBJ2-1, with D perhaps TRBD1 (6 bases). The CDR3 is made up of 14 amino acids. From germline, CDR1 is KGHDR and CDR2 SFDVKD. The germline V and J ends were trimmed by 5 bases and 0 bases, with 7 bases remaining between them. CDR3 region: CATSAQGSYNEQFF. The DNA of the CDR3 is TGTGCCACCAGTGCACAGGGCTCCTACAATGAGCAGTTCTTC.

The rearrangement links TRBV5-3 to TRBJ1-2; 7 nucleotides align to TRBD1. TRBV5-3 is labeled an ORF, and its function is uncertain. The CDR3 has 15 residues. Trimming removed 0 bases from V and 4 bases from J; junction bases left unmatched: 6. This chain's CDR3 is CARSLERTGRYGYTF. CDR3 sequence (DNA): TGTGCCAGAAGCTTGGAAAGGACAGGCCGCTATGGCTACACCTTC.

The rearrangement joins TRBV5-1 to TRBJ2-7; a weak D match, TRBD1 (7 bases). The CDR3 has 15 amino acids. The ends were cut back, 0 bases at V and 7 bases at J, with 17 bases in the middle. From germline, CDR1 is SGHRS and CDR2 YFSETQ. Written as DNA, the CDR3 is TGCGCCAGCAGCTTGGAGGGCAGGGGGGCGGGGGAGCAGTACTTC. It yields the protein CASSLEGRGAGEQYF.

The chain combines TRBV4-3 with TRBJ2-1; D perhaps matches TRBD1 (5 bases). Trimming stripped 0 bases from V and 5 bases from J, with 14 bases between. The CDR3 runs 16 residues. In germline, CDR1 is LGHNA, CDR2 YSLEER. CDR3 in amino acids: CASSQDFRQGHNEQFF. CDR3 nucleotides: TGCGCCAGCAGCCAAGATTTTAGGCAGGGTCACAATGAGCAGTTCTTC.

The V gene is TRBV6-5, the J gene TRBJ1-2; D unresolved. Per the germline V gene, CDR1 is MNHEY and CDR2 is SVGAGI. The CDR3 sequence is 14 residues long. The V end lost 4 bases, the J end lost 4 bases, and 13 bases lay between the germline ends. For the CDR3, the DNA is TGTGCCAGCAGTTCCTTGAGGGAGAGCTATGGCTACACCTTC. As protein: CASSSLRESYGYTF.

The chain couples TRBV6-2 or TRBV6-3 to TRBJ1-1; D not certain. The CDR3 runs 13 residues. Germline V gene data show CDR1 as MNHEY and CDR2 as SVGEGT. The germline V and J ends were trimmed by 7 bases and 8 bases, with 17 bases remaining between them. CDR3 in amino acids: CASTPFGRVEAFF. The CDR3, as DNA: TGTGCCAGCACCCCGTTCGGGAGAGTCGAAGCTTTCTTT.

V usage is TRBV7-8 and J usage is TRBJ1-3; 12 nucleotides align to TRBD1. CDR1 and CDR2 from the germline V gene are SGHVS and FQNEAQ. J lost 1 base, V lost 5 bases, and 9 bases had no gene match. The CDR3 is 18 residues long. The CDR3 reads CASSRGTGGAGSGNTIYF. DNA of the CDR3: TGTGCCAGCAGCCGAGGGACAGGGGGCGCGGGGTCTGGAAACACCATATATTTT.

The chain carries TRBV2 and TRBJ2-3; 8 bases fit TRBD2. Germline loops: CDR1 SNHLY, CDR2 FYNNEI. V lost 4 bases and J lost 5; bases outside the gene matches: 8. The length of the CDR3 is 15 residues. DNA for the CDR3: TGTGCCAGCAGTGCCTCGGGGGGGTATGGAGATACGCAGTATTTT. The encoded protein is CASSASGGYGDTQYF.

The gene calls are TRBV3-1 (or the pseudogene TRBV3-2) and TRBJ2-2; a weak D match, TRBD1 (6 bases). Between the trimmed V and J ends, which lost 4 bases and 4 bases, there was a span of 10 bases. The CDR3 contains 14 residues. Germline values: CDR1 LGHDT, CDR2 YNNKEL (reference sequence). CDR3 sequence: CASSPQQGTGELFF. The CDR3 nucleotides read TGTGCCAGCAGCCCCCAACAGGGCACCGGGGAGCTGTTTTTT.

This chain joins TRBV2 and TRBJ1-2; possible D gene TRBD1, 6 bases. The germline V gene encodes CDR1 SNHLY and CDR2 FYNNEI. The CDR3 is 13 residues long. V shed 11 bases and J shed 8 bases, with 21 bases lying between them. CDR3 coding DNA: TGTGCCCGCGGGGCGGGGGGCAACGGAGGCTACACCTTC. Amino acid sequence: CARGAGGNGGYTF.

This clone was recorded a few times. V and J are TRBV27 and TRBJ1-2, with 7 bases matching TRBD1. CDR3 length: 14 amino acids. V gave up 3 bases and J gave up 2 bases; unmatched junction bases: 3. Looked up from germline, CDR1 is MNHEY and CDR2 is SMNVEV (reference sequence). In nucleotides, the CDR3 is TGTGCCAGCAGTTTGAAGGGGGCGAACTATGGCTACACCTTC. It yields the protein CASSLKGANYGYTF.

This chain connects TRBV5-1 to TRBJ2-5, with 8 positions matching TRBD1. The germline V gene encodes CDR1 SGHRS and CDR2 YFSETQ. The CDR3 has 16 amino acids. V lost 3 bases to trimming and J lost 0 bases; unmatched junction nucleotides: 7. CDR3 nucleotides: TGCGCCAGCAGCTCCGGACAGGGTTCGTACCAAGAGACCCAGTACTTC. As protein: CASSSGQGSYQETQYF.

The CDR3 here is CASSVDGSTDTQYF. The CDR3 region has the DNA TGTGCCAGCAGCGTAGACGGGAGCACAGATACGCAGTATTTT. The rearrangement links TRBV9 to TRBJ2-3; D is uncertain. CDR1 is SGDLS and CDR2 is YYNGEE in the germline V gene. The CDR3 totals 14 residues. V was trimmed by 0 bases and J by 0 bases, leaving 5 bases between them.

V and J are TRBV19 and TRBJ1-5, with a weak D call TRBD1 (5 bases). The germline CDR1 and CDR2 sequences are LNHDA and SQIVND (reference sequence). The CDR3 has 16 residues. V was trimmed by 3 bases and J by 9 bases, leaving 21 bases between them. The CDR3 sequence: CASSMAVGGGHVPQHF. The CDR3 region has the DNA TGTGCCAGTAGTATGGCCGTCGGGGGTGGTCATGTGCCCCAGCATTTT.